This T cell receptor beta chain was retrieved from a study of T cells after yellow fever vaccination. This clonotype came up many times. Trimming at V came to 5 bases and at J to 2 bases, leaving 2 bases not matched to a gene. Per germline, CDR1 KGHSH and CDR2 LQKENI. This CDR3 has 15 amino acids. One entry per CDR3 protein, called by TCRdb with MiXCR from the 5' RACE reads. The sample holds 100,000 to 150,000 distinct CDR3 sequences, around 6.7% seen once. The chain uses TRBV18 and TRBJ1-5; 11 bases agree with TRBD1. Sequencing used CD4+ T cells sorted from PBMCs, obtained roughly 47 days after the first yellow fever vaccination. The clonotype comes from a man between 18 and 35 years old who received the YFV17D yellow fever vaccine. CDR3 nucleotides: TGTGCCAGCTCAGGGACAGGGGGAGGCAATCAGCCCCAGCATTTT. It yields the protein CASSGTGGGNQPQHF.